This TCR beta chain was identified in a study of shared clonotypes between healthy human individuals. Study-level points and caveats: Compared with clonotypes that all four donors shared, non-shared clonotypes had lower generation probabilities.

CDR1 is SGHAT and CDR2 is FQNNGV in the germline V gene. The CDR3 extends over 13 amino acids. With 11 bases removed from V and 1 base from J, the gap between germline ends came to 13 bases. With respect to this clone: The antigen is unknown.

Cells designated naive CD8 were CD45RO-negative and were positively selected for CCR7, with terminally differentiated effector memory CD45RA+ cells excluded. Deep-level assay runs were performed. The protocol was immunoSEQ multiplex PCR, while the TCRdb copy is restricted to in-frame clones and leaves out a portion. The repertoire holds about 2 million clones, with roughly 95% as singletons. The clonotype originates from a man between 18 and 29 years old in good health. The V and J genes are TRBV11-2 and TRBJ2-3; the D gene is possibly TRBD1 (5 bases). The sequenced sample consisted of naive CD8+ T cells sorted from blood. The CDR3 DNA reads TGTGCCGAAAGGGGCAGTCGCACAGATACGCAGTATTTT. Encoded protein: CAERGSRTDTQYF.